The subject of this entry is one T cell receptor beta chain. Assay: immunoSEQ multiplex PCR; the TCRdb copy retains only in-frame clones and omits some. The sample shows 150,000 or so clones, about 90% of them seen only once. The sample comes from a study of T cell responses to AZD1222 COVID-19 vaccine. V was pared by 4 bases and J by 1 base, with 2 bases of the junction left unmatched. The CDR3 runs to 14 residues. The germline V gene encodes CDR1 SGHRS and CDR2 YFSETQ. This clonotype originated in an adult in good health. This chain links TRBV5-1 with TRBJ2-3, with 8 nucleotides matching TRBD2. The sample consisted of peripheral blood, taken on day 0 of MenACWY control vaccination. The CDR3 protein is CASSVTSGTDTQYF. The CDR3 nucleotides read TGCGCCAGCAGCGTGACTAGCGGCACAGATACGCAGTATTTT.